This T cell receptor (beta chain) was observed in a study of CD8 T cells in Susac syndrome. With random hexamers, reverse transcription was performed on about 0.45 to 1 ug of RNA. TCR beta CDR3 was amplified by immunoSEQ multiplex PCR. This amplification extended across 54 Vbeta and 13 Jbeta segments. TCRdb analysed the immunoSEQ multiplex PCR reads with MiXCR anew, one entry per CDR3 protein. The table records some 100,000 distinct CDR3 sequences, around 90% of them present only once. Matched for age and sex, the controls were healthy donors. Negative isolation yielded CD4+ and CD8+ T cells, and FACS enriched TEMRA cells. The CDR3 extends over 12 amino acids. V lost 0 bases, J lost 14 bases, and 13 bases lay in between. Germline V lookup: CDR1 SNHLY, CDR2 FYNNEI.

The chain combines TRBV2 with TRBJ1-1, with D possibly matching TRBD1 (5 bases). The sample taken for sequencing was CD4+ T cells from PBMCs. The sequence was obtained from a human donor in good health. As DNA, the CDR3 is TGTGCCAGCAGTGAAGCTCACCAGGGACGGTTCTTT. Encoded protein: CASSEAHQGRFF.